The 17 T cell receptor beta chains in this list originate from one sample, sequenced in a study of control samples from healthy donors and cancer patients. Measured with immunoSEQ multiplex PCR; TCRdb has only the in-frame clones, and not every one. The sample includes over 65,000 clones, around 94% seen only once; the top ten take 6.2%. Sequenced sample: blood. These TCRs come from a woman between 40 and 50 years old in good health.

The chain has TRBV6-5 and TRBJ1-2; D gene uncertain. The CDR3 length is 13 residues. The germline CDR1 and CDR2 sequences are MNHEY and SVGAGI. V gave up 8 bases and J gave up 0 bases, with 10 bases separating them. This CDR3 reads CASETLSNYGYTF. The CDR3 nucleotides are TGTGCCAGCGAGACACTTTCTAACTATGGCTACACCTTC.

This clone occurred a few times. Within the sample, other DNA sequences also encode this same CDR3. This rearrangement joins TRBV21-1 to TRBJ2-7; the table gives TRBD1 as D, unverified against the DNA. TRBV21-1 has pseudogene status. The CDR3 sequence is 15 residues long. CDR3 nucleotides: TGTGCCAGCAGCAATGGGGGACAGGGCTCCTACGAGCAGTACTTC. This codes for CASSNGGQGSYEQYF.

V usage is TRBV24-1 and J usage is TRBJ1-6, with 9 bases matching TRBD1. The CDR3 extends over 20 amino acids. Germline V lookup: CDR1 KGHDR, CDR2 SFDVKD. The ends lost 1 base at V and 6 bases at J; junction bases unmatched: 15. The CDR3 region is CATSDFRFDRGAPLNSPLHF. The CDR3 nucleotides read TGTGCCACCAGTGATTTTAGGTTCGACAGGGGGGCGCCCCTTAATTCACCCCTCCACTTT.

This chain joins TRBV6-1 and TRBJ2-1; D possibly corresponds to TRBD2 (7 bases). V lost 3 bases to trimming and J lost 3 bases, with 12 bases between them. Looked up from germline, CDR1 is MNHNS and CDR2 is SASEGT. The CDR3 has 15 residues. The DNA of the CDR3 is TGTGCCAGCAGTGAGAAGGGGGGGGGCTACAATGAGCAGTTCTTC. Residues: CASSEKGGGYNEQFF.

The genes are TRBV3-1 (or the pseudogene TRBV3-2) and TRBJ2-7; D is unresolved. The CDR3 contains 14 residues. V lost 1 base and J lost 1, with 8 bases in between. Germline V gene lookup returns CDR1 LGHDT and CDR2 YNNKEL (reference sequence). CDR3 in DNA: TGTGCCAGCAGCCAAGGGGTCGATTCCTACGAGCAGTACTTC. This translates into CASSQGVDSYEQYF.

A word on this clone: An end of the junction does not agree with germline; a read error may underlie this. The chain combines TRBV5-4 with TRBJ1-2; D might be TRBD1 (5 bases). The CDR3 has 10 residues. Germline CDR1 and CDR2: SGHNT and YYREEE (reference sequence). The CDR3 loop is CASSPGTHIF. The CDR3 coding sequence is TGTGCCAGCAGCCCGGGGACGCATATCTTC.

As DNA, the CDR3 is TGTGCCAGCAGCCCCCAGACAAATAGCAATCAGCCCCAGCATTTT. It codes for CASSPQTNSNQPQHF. This sequence joins TRBV4-2 and TRBJ1-5, with no clear D. CDR1 is LGHNA, CDR2 YNFKEQ, per germline. The CDR3 sequence is 15 residues long. V lost 4 bases and J 0 bases, leaving 10 bases between the germline ends.

The V and J genes are TRBV6-2 or TRBV6-3 and TRBJ2-7, with a tentative D call TRBD2 (5 bases). Germline values: CDR1 MNHEY, CDR2 SVGEGT. CDR3 length: 12 amino acids. Trimming stripped 6 bases from V and 5 bases from J, with 11 bases between. The CDR3 protein is CASSWTGNEQYF. The CDR3 DNA follows: TGTGCCAGCAGCTGGACTGGGAACGAGCAGTACTTC.

This clone appeared a few times. The chain uses TRBV27 and TRBJ2-4, with D maybe TRBD2 (5 bases). Germline V gene lookup returns CDR1 MNHEY and CDR2 SMNVEV (reference sequence). V was cut by 3 bases and J by 0 bases, with 6 bases left in between. The length of the CDR3 is 14 residues. The CDR3 DNA reads as TGTGCCAGCAGTTTTGAGGGAGCCAAAAACATTCAGTACTTC. It specifies CASSFEGAKNIQYF.

V usage is TRBV13 and J usage is TRBJ1-4, with 10 bases fitting TRBD1. The CDR3 has 12 amino acids. In germline, CDR1 is PRHDT, CDR2 FYEKMQ (reference sequence). V shed 3 bases and J 14 bases; nucleotides not matched to a gene: 3. Here the CDR3 reads CASSLDRGRLFF. CDR3 in DNA: TGTGCCAGCAGCTTGGACAGGGGGAGGCTGTTTTTT.

The chain is built from TRBV11-2 and TRBJ2-7; D not resolved. Between the trimmed V and J ends, which lost 4 bases and 5 bases, there was a span of 9 bases. The CDR3 totals 12 residues. From germline, CDR1 is SGHAT and CDR2 FQNNGV. The CDR3 sequence: CASSSPFDEQYF. The CDR3 coding sequence is TGTGCCAGCAGCTCCCCCTTTGACGAGCAGTACTTC.

The chain employs TRBV7-9 and TRBJ1-6; D is undetermined. Trimming stripped 4 bases from V and 0 bases from J, with 10 bases between. This CDR3 has 16 amino acids. CDR1 and CDR2 (germline): SEHNR, FQNEAQ (reference sequence). The CDR3 sequence: CASSWTGSSYNSPLHF. The CDR3 DNA follows: TGTGCCAGCAGCTGGACCGGGAGCTCCTATAATTCACCCCTCCACTTT.

The rearrangement links TRBV9 to TRBJ1-1, with 10 bases aligning to TRBD1. This CDR3 is built from 16 residues. The trim removed 3 bases at V and 2 bases at J, leaving 7 bases unmatched. Germline V gene data show CDR1 as SGDLS and CDR2 as YYNGEE. CDR3 DNA: TGTGCCAGCAGCGCACGGGACAGGGGTTTCAACACTGAAGCTTTCTTT. It is translated as CASSARDRGFNTEAFF.

This chain links TRBV18 with TRBJ2-3; 12 bases align to TRBD2. The CDR3 has 17 amino acids. V was clipped by 0 bases and J by 3 bases; unmatched bases: 4. CDR1 and CDR2 (germline): KGHSH, LQKENI. The CDR3 region is CASSPPGLAGMTDTQYF. CDR3 nucleotide sequence: TGTGCCAGCTCACCACCTGGACTAGCGGGGATGACAGATACGCAGTATTTT. The complete variable domain, with remaining parts taken from reference TRBV18 and TRBJ2-3, reads NAGVMQNPRHLVRRRGQEARLRCSPMKGHSHVYWYRQLPEEGLKFMVYLQKENIIDESGMPKERFSAEFPKEGPSILRIQQVVRGDSAAYFCASSPPGLAGMTDTQYFGPGTRLTVL.

This chain links TRBV10-1 with TRBJ2-3; D may match TRBD1 or TRBD2 (5 bases each). The CDR3 runs 12 residues. V was shortened by 4 bases and J by 5 bases, with 7 bases between the two germline ends. Germline V gives CDR1 WNHNN, CDR2 SYGVQD (reference sequence). Here the CDR3 DNA reads TGCGCCAGCAGTGGGGACGGAGATACGCAGTATTTT. This sequence encodes CASSGDGDTQYF.

The chain combines TRBV24-1 with TRBJ2-2; 8 positions match TRBD1. Germline V CDR1 and CDR2: KGHDR, SFDVKD. V shed 6 bases and J 5 bases; nucleotides not matched to a gene: 7. The CDR3 runs to 15 residues. CDR3: CATSPADRETGELFF. The CDR3 nucleotides read TGTGCCACCAGTCCCGCGGACAGGGAAACCGGGGAGCTGTTTTTT.

The chain joins TRBV28 to TRBJ1-3, with 7 bases lining up with TRBD1. CDR1 is MDHEN, CDR2 SYDVKM, per germline. CDR3 length equals 16 residues. V gave up 6 bases and J gave up 0 bases; unmatched junction bases: 8. DNA of the CDR3: TGTGCCAGCAGCCTTCCCGGGACAGTCTCTGGAAACACCATATATTTT. Translated, it gives CASSLPGTVSGNTIYF.